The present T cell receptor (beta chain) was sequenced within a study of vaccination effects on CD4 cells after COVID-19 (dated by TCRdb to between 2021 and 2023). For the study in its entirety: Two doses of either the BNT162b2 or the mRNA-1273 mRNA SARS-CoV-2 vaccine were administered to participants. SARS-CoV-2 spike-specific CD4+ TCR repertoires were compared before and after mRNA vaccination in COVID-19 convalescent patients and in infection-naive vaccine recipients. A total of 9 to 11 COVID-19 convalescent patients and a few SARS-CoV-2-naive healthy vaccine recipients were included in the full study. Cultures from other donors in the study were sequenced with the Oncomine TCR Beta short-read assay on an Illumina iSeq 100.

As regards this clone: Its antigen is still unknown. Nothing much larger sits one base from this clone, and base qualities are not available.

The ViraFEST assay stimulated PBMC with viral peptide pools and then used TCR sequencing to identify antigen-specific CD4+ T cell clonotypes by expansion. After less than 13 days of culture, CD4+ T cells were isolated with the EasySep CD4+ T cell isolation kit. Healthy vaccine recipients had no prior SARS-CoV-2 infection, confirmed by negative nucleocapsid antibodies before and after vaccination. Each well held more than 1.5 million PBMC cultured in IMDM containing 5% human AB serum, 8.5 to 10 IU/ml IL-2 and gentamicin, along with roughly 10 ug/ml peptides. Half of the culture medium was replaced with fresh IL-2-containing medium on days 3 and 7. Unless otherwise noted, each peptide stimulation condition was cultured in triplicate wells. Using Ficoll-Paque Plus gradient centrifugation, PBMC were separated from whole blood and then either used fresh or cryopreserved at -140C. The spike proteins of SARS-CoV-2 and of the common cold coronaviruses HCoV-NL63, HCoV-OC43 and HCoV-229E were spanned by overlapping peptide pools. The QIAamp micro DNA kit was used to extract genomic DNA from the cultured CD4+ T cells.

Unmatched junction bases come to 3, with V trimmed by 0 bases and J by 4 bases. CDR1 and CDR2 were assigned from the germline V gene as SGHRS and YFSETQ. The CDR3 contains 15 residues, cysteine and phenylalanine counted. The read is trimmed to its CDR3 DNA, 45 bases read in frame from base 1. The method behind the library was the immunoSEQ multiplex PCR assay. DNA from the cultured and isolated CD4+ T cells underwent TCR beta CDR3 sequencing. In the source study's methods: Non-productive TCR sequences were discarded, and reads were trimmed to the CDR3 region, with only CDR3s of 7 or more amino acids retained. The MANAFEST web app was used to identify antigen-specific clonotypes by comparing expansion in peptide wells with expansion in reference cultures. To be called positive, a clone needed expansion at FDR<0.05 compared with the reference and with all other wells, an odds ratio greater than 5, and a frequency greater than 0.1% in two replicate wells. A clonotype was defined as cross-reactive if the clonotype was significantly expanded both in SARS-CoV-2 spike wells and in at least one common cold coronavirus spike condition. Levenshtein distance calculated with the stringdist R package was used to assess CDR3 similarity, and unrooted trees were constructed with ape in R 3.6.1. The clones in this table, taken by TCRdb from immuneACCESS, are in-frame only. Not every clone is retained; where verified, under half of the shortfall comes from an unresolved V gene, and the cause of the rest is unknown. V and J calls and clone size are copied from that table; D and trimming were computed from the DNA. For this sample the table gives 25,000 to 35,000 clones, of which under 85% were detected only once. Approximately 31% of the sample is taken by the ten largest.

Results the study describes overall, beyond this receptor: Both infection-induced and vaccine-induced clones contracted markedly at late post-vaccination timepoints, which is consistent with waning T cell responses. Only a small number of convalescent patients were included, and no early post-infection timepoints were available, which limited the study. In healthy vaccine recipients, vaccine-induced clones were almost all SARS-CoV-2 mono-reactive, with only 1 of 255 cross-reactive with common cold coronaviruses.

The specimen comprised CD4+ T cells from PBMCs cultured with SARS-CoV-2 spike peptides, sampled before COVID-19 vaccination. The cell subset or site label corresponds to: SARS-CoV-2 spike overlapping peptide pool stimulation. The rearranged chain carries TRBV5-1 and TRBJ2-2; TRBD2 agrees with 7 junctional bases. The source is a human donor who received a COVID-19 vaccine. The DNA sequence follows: TGCGCCAGCAGCTTGGGGCCGGGGGGCACCGGGGAGCTGTTTTTT. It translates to CASSLGPGGTGELFF.